This T cell receptor beta chain was retrieved from a study of CD8 T cells in ankylosing spondylitis. The V end was cut by 1 base, the J end by 9 bases, with 10 bases between. CDR3 length equals 13 residues. TCRdb re-derived calls from the 5' RACE reads in MiXCR, one entry per CDR3 protein. Of about 340,000 distinct CDR3 sequences listed, about 15% are singletons. This clonotype appeared a few times. The sample comprised blood, either unsorted or a sorted T cell fraction (not recorded which). The TCR originated in a male donor with ankylosing spondylitis or in good health (not recorded which). The chain carries TRBV12-3 or TRBV12-4 and TRBJ2-1; D gene ambiguous. The chain's CDR3 is CASSLEQYREQFF. In DNA form, the CDR3 reads TGTGCCAGCAGTTTAGAACAATACCGTGAGCAGTTCTTC.